This T cell receptor (beta chain) was obtained from a study of T-cell memory formation after mild COVID-19. Points from the study as a whole: Memory sampled before infection contained some responding clones, suggesting cross-reactive memory joined.

This clonotype was counted only a few times. Its antigen is not known. CDR3 length: 16 residues. Germline CDR1 is SGHTA and CDR2 is FQGNSA. The V gene end was trimmed by 2 bases and the J gene end by 4 bases; junction bases not matched to a gene: 3. TCRdb itself ran the 5' RACE reads through MiXCR, one entry per CDR3 protein. The data show 120,000 to 150,000 distinct CDR3 sequences, about 6.1% seen once. The chain has TRBV7-2 and TRBJ2-3, with 13 bases aligning to TRBD2. Material: PBMCs or a T cell subset sorted from them (not recorded which). This receptor was obtained from an adult woman who had mild COVID-19 (a few samples of this study predate the infection). Cell type and time point are not known. This CDR3 is CASSLIGTSGADTQYF. As DNA, the CDR3 is TGTGCCAGCAGCTTAATTGGGACTAGCGGGGCAGATACGCAGTATTTT.